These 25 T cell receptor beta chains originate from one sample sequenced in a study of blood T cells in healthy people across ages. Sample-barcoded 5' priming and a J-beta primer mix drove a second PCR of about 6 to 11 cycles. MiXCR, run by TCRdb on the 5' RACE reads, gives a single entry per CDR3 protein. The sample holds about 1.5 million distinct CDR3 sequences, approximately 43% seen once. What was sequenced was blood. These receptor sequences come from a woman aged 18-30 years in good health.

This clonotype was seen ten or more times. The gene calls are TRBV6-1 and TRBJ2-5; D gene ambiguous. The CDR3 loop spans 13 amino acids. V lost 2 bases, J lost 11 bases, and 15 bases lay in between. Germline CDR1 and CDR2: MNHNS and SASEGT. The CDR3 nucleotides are TGTGCCAGCAGTGAAAGTGAAGCTAATGAGCAGTACTTC. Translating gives CASSESEANEQYF.

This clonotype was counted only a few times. CDR3: CASRPRGLNQPQHF. In nucleotides, the CDR3 is TGTGCCAGCAGGCCCCGGGGCTTAAATCAGCCCCAGCATTTT. The V call is TRBV6-1, the J call TRBJ1-5, with a possible D match to TRBD1 (5 bases). This CDR3 is built from 14 residues. Germline V gene sequence: CDR1 MNHNS, CDR2 SASEGT. V lost 6 bases, J lost 4 bases, and 13 bases lay in between.

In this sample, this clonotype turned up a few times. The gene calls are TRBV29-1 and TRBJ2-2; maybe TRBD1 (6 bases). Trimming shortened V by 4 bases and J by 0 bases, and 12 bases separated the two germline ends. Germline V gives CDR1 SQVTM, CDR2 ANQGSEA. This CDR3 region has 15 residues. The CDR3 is CSVGGQFANTGELFF. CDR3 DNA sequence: TGCAGCGTTGGAGGACAGTTCGCGAACACCGGGGAGCTGTTTTTT.

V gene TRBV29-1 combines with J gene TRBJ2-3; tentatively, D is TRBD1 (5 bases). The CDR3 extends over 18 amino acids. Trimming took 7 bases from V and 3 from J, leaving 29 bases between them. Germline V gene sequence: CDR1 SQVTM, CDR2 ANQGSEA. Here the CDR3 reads CSAELASLGQGSTDTQYF. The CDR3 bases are TGCAGCGCTGAGCTGGCTTCCCTGGGGCAGGGATCGACAGATACGCAGTATTTT.

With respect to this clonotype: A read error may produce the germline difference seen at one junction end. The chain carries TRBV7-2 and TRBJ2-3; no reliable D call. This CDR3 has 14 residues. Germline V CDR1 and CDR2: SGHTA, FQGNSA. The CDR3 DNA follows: TGTGCCAGCAGCCTTTTCCTAGGCACAGCTACGCAGTATTTT. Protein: CASSLFLGTATQYF. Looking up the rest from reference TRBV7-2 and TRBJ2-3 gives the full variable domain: GAGVSQSPSNKVTEKGKDVELRCDPISGHTALYWYRQSLGQGLEFLIYFQGNSAPDKSGLPSDRFSAERTGGSVSTLTIQRTQQEDSAVYLCASSLFLGTATQYFGPGTRLTVL.

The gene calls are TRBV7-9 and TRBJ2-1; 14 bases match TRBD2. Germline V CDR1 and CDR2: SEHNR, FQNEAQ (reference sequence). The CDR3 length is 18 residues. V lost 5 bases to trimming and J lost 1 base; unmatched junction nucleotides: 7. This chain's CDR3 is CASSPTGTSGRSYNEQFF. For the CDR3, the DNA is TGTGCCAGCAGCCCGACCGGGACTAGCGGGAGATCCTACAATGAGCAGTTCTTC.

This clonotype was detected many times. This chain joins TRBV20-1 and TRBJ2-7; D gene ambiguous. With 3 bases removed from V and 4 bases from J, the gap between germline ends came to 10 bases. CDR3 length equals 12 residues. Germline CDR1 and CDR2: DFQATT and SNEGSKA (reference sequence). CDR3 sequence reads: CSASKAEYEQYF. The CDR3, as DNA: TGCAGTGCTAGTAAGGCGGAATACGAGCAGTACTTC.

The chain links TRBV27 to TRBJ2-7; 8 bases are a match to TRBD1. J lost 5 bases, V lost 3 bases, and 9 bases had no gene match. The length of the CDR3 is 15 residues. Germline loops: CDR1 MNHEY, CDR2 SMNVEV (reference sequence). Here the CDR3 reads CASSFRRDRSHEQYF. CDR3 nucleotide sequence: TGTGCCAGCAGTTTCCGCCGGGACAGGTCCCACGAGCAGTACTTC.

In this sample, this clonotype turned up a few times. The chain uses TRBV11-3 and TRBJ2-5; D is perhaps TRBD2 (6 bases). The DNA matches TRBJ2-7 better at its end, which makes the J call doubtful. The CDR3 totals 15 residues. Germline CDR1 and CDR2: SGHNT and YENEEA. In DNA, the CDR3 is TGTGCCAGCAGCTCAGGAGGGGAAGTCTTTTACGAGCAGTACTTC. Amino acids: CASSSGGEVFYEQYF.

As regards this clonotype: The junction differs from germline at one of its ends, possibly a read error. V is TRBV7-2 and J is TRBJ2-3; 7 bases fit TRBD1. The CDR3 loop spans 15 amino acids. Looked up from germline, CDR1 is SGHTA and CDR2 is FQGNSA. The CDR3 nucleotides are TGTGCCAGCAGCTTAGTTACAGGGGTCGAAGATATGCAGTATTTT. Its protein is CASSLVTGVEDMQYF.

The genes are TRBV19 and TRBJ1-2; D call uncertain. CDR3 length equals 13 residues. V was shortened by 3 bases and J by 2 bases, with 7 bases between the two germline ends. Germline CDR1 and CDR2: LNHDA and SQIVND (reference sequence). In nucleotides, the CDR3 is TGTGCCAGTAGTATTAGTGGAAACTATGGCTACACCTTC. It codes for CASSISGNYGYTF.

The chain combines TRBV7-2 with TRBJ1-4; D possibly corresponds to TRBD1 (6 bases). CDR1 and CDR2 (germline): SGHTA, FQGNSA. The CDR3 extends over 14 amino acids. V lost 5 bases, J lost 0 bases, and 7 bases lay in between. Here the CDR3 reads CASSRQATNEKLFF. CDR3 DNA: TGTGCCAGCAGCCGACAGGCAACTAATGAAAAACTGTTTTTT.

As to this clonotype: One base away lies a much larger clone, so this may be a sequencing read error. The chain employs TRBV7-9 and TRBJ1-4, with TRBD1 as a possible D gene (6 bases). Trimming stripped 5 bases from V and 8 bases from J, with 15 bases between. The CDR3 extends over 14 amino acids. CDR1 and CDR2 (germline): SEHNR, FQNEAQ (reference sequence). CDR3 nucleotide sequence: TGTGCCAGCAGCGTAGGCCTCGGGGGCGAAAAACTGTTTTTT. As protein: CASSVGLGGEKLFF.

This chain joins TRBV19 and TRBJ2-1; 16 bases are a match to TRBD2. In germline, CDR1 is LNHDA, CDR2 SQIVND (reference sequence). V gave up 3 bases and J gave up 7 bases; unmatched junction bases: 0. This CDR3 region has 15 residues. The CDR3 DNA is TGTGCCAGTAGTATGGGACTAGCGGGGGGGAATGAGCAGTTCTTC. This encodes CASSMGLAGGNEQFF. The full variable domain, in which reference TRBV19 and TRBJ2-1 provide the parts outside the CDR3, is DGGITQSPKYLFRKEGQNVTLSCEQNLNHDAMYWYRQDPGQGLRLIYYSQIVNDFQKGDIAEGYSVSREKKESFPLTVTSAQKNPTAFYLCASSMGLAGGNEQFFGPGTRLTVL.

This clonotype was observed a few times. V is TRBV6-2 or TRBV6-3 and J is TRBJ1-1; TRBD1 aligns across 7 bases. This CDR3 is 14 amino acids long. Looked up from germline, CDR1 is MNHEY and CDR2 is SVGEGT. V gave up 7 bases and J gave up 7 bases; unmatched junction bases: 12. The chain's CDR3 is CASTRDRTRGEAFF. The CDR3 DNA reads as TGTGCCAGCACCCGGGACAGAACGAGGGGTGAAGCTTTCTTT.

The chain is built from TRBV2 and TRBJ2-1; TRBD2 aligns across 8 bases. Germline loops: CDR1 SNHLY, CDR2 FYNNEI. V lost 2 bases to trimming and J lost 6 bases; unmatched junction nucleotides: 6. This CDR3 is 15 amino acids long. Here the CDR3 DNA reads TGTGCCAGCAGTGAAATCCGGGGGGGCGGCAATGAGCAGTTCTTC. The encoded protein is CASSEIRGGGNEQFF.

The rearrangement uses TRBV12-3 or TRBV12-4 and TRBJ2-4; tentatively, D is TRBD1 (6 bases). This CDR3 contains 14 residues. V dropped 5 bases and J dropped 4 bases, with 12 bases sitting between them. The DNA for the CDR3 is TGTGCCAGCAGTCCACAGGGTAGAAAAAACATTCAGTACTTC. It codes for CASSPQGRKNIQYF.

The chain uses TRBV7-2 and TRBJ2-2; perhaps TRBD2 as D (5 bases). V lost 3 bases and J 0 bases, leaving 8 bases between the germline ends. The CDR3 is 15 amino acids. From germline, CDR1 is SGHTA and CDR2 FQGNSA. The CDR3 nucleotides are TGTGCCAGCAGCTTTTCGAGGGCGAACACCGGGGAGCTGTTTTTT. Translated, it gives CASSFSRANTGELFF.

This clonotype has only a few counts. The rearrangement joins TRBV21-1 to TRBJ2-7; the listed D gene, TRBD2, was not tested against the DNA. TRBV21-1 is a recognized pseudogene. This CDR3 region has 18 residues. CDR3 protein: CASSKVWLSGTSFYEQYF. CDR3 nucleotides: TGTGCCAGCAGCAAGGTATGGCTCTCCGGGACTAGTTTCTACGAGCAGTACTTC.

Here the CDR3 reads CSGGQGGEKLFF. Here the CDR3 DNA reads TGCAGCGGGGGACAGGGAGGGGAAAAACTGTTTTTT. V gene TRBV29-1 combines with J gene TRBJ1-4, with 9 bases that match TRBD1. V shed 7 bases and J 8 bases; nucleotides not matched to a gene: 5. CDR1 SQVTM and CDR2 ANQGSEA come from the germline V gene. The CDR3 has 12 residues.

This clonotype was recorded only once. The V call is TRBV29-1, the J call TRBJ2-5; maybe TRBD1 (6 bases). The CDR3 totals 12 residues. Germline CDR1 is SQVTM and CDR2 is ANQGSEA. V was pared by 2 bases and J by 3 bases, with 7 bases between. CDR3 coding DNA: TGCAGCGTTGAAAACAGGGAAGAGACCCAGTACTTC. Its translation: CSVENREETQYF.

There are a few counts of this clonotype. In DNA, the CDR3 is TGTGCCAGCAGCTTAACCGGGACACTGGACCACTATGGCTACACCTTC. Its protein product is CASSLTGTLDHYGYTF. This sequence joins TRBV7-6 and TRBJ1-2, with TRBD1 as a possible D gene (6 bases). CDR1 SGHVS and CDR2 FNYEAQ come from the germline V gene. The CDR3 is 16 residues long. The ends were cut back, 2 bases at V and 3 bases at J, with 16 bases in the middle.

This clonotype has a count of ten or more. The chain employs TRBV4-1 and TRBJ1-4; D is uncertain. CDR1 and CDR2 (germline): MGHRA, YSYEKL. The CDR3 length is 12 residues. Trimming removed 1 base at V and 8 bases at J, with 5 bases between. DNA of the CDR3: TGCGCCAGCAGCCAAGTTGCCGAAAAACTGTTTTTT. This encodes CASSQVAEKLFF.

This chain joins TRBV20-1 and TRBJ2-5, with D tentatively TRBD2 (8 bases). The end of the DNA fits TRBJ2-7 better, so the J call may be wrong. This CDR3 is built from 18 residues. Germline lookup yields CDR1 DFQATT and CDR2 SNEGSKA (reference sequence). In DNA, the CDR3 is TGCAGTGCTACAGTCCCCCTAAGACAGGGACTAGGGGAATACGAGCAGTACTTC. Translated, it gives CSATVPLRQGLGEYEQYF.

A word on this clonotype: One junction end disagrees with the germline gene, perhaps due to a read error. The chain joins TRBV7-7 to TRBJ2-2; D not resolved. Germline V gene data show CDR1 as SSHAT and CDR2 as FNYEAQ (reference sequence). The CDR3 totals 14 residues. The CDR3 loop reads CASSLDPDTGELFF. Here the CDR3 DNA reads TGTGCTAGCAGCTTAGATCCAGACACCGGGGAGCTGTTTTTT.